The entry that follows covers one T cell receptor beta chain sequence. This entry belongs to a study of shared clonotypes between healthy human individuals. The table came from immunoSEQ multiplex PCR; TCRdb's copy has only in-frame clones and leaves some out. The table lists approximately 500,000 clones, around 79% of them singletons. The source material was PBMCs. This receptor was taken from a woman between 35 and 50 years old in good health. Some clones in this sample may be carry-over from other donors' samples.

CDR3 region: CASSLLDSSEQFF. The CDR3 coding sequence is TGTGCCAGCTCACTCCTTGACTCAAGTGAGCAGTTCTTC. V gene TRBV18 combines with J gene TRBJ2-1, with D unclear. V lost 4 bases and J lost 9, with 13 bases in between. Germline lookup yields CDR1 KGHSH and CDR2 LQKENI. There are 13 residues in the CDR3.